The entry that follows covers one T cell receptor (beta chain) sequence. These data originate in a study of blood T cells in healthy people across ages. A second PCR, run for about 7 to 11 cycles, used a sample-barcoded 5' primer plus a J-beta primer mix. From the 5' RACE reads, TCRdb called clonotypes with MiXCR, one entry per CDR3 protein. The sample includes approximately 760,000 distinct CDR3 sequences, roughly 25% of them seen just once. J was trimmed by 7 bases and V by 6 bases; bases with no gene match: 16. Germline-derived CDR1 and CDR2 are DFQATT and SNEGSKA (reference sequence). This CDR3 contains 15 residues. These same data were also listed under a study on T cells of mothers and their children.

The sample was blood. This chain uses TRBV20-1 with TRBJ1-1, with TRBD1 identical over 8 bases. This TCR was recovered from a boy between 5 and 17 years old in good health. The CDR3 loop is CSAEKQPGGGNEAFF. DNA for the CDR3: TGCAGTGCCGAAAAACAACCAGGGGGCGGGAATGAAGCTTTCTTT.